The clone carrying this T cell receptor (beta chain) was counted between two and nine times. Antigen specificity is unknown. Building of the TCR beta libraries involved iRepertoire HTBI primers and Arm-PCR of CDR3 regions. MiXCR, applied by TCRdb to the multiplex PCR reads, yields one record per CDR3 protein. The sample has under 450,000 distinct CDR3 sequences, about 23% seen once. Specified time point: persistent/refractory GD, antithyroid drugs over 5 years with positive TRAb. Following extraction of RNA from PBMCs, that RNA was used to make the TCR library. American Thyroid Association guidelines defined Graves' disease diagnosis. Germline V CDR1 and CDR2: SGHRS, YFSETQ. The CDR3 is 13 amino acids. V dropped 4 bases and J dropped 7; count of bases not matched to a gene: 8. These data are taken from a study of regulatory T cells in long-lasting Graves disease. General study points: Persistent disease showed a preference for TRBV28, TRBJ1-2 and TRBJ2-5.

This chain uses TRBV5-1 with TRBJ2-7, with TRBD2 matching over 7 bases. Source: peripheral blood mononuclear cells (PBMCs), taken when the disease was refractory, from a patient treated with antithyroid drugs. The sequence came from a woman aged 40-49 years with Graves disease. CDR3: CASSPDTGGEQYF. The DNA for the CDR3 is TGCGCCAGCAGCCCCGACACCGGGGGGGAGCAGTACTTC.